This entry lists 27 T cell receptor beta chains sequenced from one sample in a study of vaccination and CD4 T cells after COVID-19. Via MiXCR, TCRdb re-called the PCR reads, giving one row per CDR3 protein. The repertoire holds 20,000 to 25,000 distinct CDR3 sequences, with around 58% as singletons. The sequenced sample was CD4+ T cells from blood, obtained before SARS-CoV-2 vaccination. The source is a human donor who had recovered from COVID-19.

The chain uses TRBV6-1 and TRBJ2-7; the match to TRBD2 covers 7 bases. The V segment lost 8 bases and the J segment 8 bases; nucleotides outside the gene matches: 12. The germline V gene encodes CDR1 MNHNS and CDR2 SASEGT. The CDR3 loop spans 13 amino acids. The chain's CDR3 is CASPGLSGSQQYF. The CDR3 DNA reads TGTGCCAGCCCGGGCCTTAGCGGGTCTCAGCAGTACTTC.

This clonotype came up a few times. V gene TRBV30 combines with J gene TRBJ2-5, with D hard to call. Germline V gene sequence: CDR1 GTSNPN, CDR2 SVGIG (reference sequence). V lost 2 bases to trimming and J lost 5 bases, with 9 bases between them. CDR3 size: 12 residues. Written as DNA, the CDR3 is TGTGCCTGGAGTATGGGGTGGGAGACCCAGTACTTC. It is translated as CAWSMGWETQYF.

DNA of the CDR3: TGCGCCAGCAGCGCTGCGGACTTCGGGCAAGAGACCCAGTACTTC. Protein sequence: CASSAADFGQETQYF. This chain uses TRBV4-1 with TRBJ2-5; D may be TRBD2 (5 bases). Germline V gives CDR1 MGHRA, CDR2 YSYEKL. There are 15 residues in the CDR3. Trimming removed 5 bases from V and 2 bases from J, with 15 bases in between.

This sequence joins TRBV19 and TRBJ1-2; possibly TRBD1 for D (5 bases). The CDR3 is 17 residues long. Trimming shortened V by 0 bases and J by 4 bases, and 18 bases separated the two germline ends. Germline loops: CDR1 LNHDA, CDR2 SQIVND (reference sequence). This CDR3 reads CASSIDRQPTSIYGYTF. In DNA, the CDR3 is TGTGCCAGTAGTATAGACCGACAGCCTACTTCTATCTATGGCTACACCTTC.

This clonotype was recorded a few times. The chain is built from TRBV4-1 and TRBJ2-5, with 10 bases aligning to TRBD2. The germline CDR1 and CDR2 sequences are MGHRA and YSYEKL. Trimming removed 0 bases from V and 5 bases from J; junction bases left unmatched: 12. This CDR3 has 18 residues. CDR3 DNA sequence: TGCGCCAGCAGCCAAGATTCCTTTTCAGCGGGAGGGGCGGAGACCCAGTACTTC. It translates to CASSQDSFSAGGAETQYF.

The chain links TRBV6-1 to TRBJ2-5; D unclear. Per germline, CDR1 MNHNS and CDR2 SASEGT. Trimming pared 2 bases from V and 4 bases from J, leaving 5 bases between. The CDR3 sequence is 12 residues long. The CDR3 here is CASSEQRETQYF. CDR3 DNA: TGTGCCAGCAGTGAACAAAGAGAGACCCAGTACTTC.

V usage is TRBV6-1 and J usage is TRBJ2-6, with D perhaps matching TRBD1 (5 bases). V was cut by 6 bases and J by 0 bases, with 12 bases left in between. Germline assignment: CDR1 MNHNS and CDR2 SASEGT. CDR3 length: 16 residues. The DNA of the CDR3 is TGTGCCAGCAGCCACAGGATTAGCTCTGGGGCCAACGTCCTGACTTTC. It encodes CASSHRISSGANVLTF.

The chain employs TRBV28 and TRBJ2-3; 11 bases agree with TRBD2. The CDR3 spans 17 residues. The germline gives CDR1 MDHEN, CDR2 SYDVKM. Germline trimming cut 4 bases from V and 6 bases from J; bases unmatched to any gene: 12. The CDR3 nucleotides read TGTGCCAGCAGTTCACCGGGACTAGCGGATCTGACGGATACGCAGTATTTT. Residues: CASSSPGLADLTDTQYF.

This clonotype was seen more than once but under ten times. The chain couples TRBV6-1 to TRBJ1-6; 9 bases map to TRBD1. Germline V gives CDR1 MNHNS, CDR2 SASEGT. V lost 6 bases and J lost 9; bases outside the gene matches: 9. CDR3 length equals 15 residues. Here the CDR3 DNA reads TGTGCCAGCAGAGGGACAGGGACAGCTTTTTCACCCCTCCACTTT. As protein: CASRGTGTAFSPLHF.

The chain employs TRBV5-1 and TRBJ1-2, with 8 bases identical to TRBD1. With 2 bases clipped from V and 8 bases from J, the junction kept 11 bases outside the gene matches. CDR1 and CDR2 from the germline V gene are SGHRS and YFSETQ. CDR3 size: 15 residues. The chain's CDR3 is CASSLPDRGFGGYTF. The CDR3 DNA sequence: TGCGCCAGCAGCTTACCCGACAGGGGATTTGGGGGCTACACCTTC.

This clonotype was counted a few times. The chain joins TRBV19 to TRBJ1-5; perhaps TRBD1 as D (6 bases). Deletions cut 4 bases from V and 2 bases from J, with 12 bases between. The CDR3 covers 15 residues. The V gene's germline CDR1 is LNHDA and CDR2 SQIVND (reference sequence). CDR3 in amino acids: CASSTSWTGNQPQHF. The DNA for the CDR3 is TGTGCCAGTAGTACCTCCTGGACAGGCAATCAGCCCCAGCATTTT.

This chain uses TRBV15 with TRBJ2-3; 12 bases match TRBD2. The V gene's germline CDR1 is LNHNV and CDR2 YYDKDF (reference sequence). The CDR3 runs 17 residues. V was clipped by 2 bases and J by 0 bases; unmatched bases: 3. The CDR3 reads CATSRLGTSGSTDTQYF. The CDR3 DNA sequence: TGTGCCACCAGCAGATTAGGGACTAGCGGGAGCACAGATACGCAGTATTTT.

This chain connects TRBV20-1 to TRBJ2-1; the D gene is possibly TRBD2 (5 bases). The germline gives CDR1 DFQATT, CDR2 SNEGSKA (reference sequence). There are 11 residues in the CDR3. The V and J ends lost 6 bases and 9 bases respectively, with 12 bases between them. The CDR3 region has the DNA TGCAGTGCCGCAAGAGAGGGTGAGCAGTTCTTC. Translated: CSAAREGEQFF.

The chain uses TRBV12-3 or TRBV12-4 and TRBJ2-2, with 10 bases identical to TRBD1. V lost 2 bases to trimming and J lost 3 bases; unmatched junction nucleotides: 15. The length of the CDR3 is 20 residues. The CDR3 protein is CASSLFLPGQGTLDTGELFF. The CDR3 DNA reads TGTGCCAGCAGTTTATTTTTGCCGGGACAGGGGACCCTTGACACCGGGGAGCTGTTTTTT.

The chain couples TRBV2 to TRBJ2-5; D may be TRBD1 or TRBD2 (5 bases each). This CDR3 comprises 11 residues. Deletions cut 8 bases from V and 2 bases from J, with 6 bases between. Germline CDR1 reads SNHLY; CDR2 reads FYNNEI. The CDR3 spells CASGTQETQYF. The CDR3 nucleotides are TGTGCCAGCGGGACGCAAGAGACCCAGTACTTC.

The chain is built from TRBV20-1 and TRBJ2-1, with a weak D call TRBD2 (5 bases). The germline V gene has CDR1 DFQATT and CDR2 SNEGSKA (reference sequence). Trimming removed 5 bases from V and 13 bases from J, with 15 bases in between. CDR3 length: 11 residues. The CDR3 DNA sequence: TGCAGTGCTCCCGGGAAGGGCCCTCAGTTCTTC. Protein product: CSAPGKGPQFF.

The DNA for the CDR3 is TGCAGTGCTAGAGATCTCTTAGGTTGGCAGAGGAATTCACCCCTCCACTTT. Its protein is CSARDLLGWQRNSPLHF. The V and J genes are TRBV20-1 and TRBJ1-6; no firm D call. The CDR3 is 17 residues long. Germline V gives CDR1 DFQATT, CDR2 SNEGSKA (reference sequence). The V and J ends lost 0 bases and 7 bases respectively, with 19 bases between them.

This chain uses TRBV2 with TRBJ2-1, with 10 bases identical to TRBD1. This CDR3 comprises 16 residues. The trim removed 3 bases at V and 8 bases at J, leaving 10 bases unmatched. Germline CDR1 reads SNHLY; CDR2 reads FYNNEI. The DNA for the CDR3 is TGTGCCAGCAGTGAGACCTGGACAGGGGGAGCGGATGAGCAGTTCTTC. Its translation: CASSETWTGGADEQFF. Combining the CDR3 with reference TRBV2 and TRBJ2-1 gives the whole variable domain EPEVTQTPSHQVTQMGQEVILRCVPISNHLYFYWYRQILGQKVEFLVSFYNNEISEKSEIFDDQFSVERPDGSNFTLKIRSTKLEDSAMYFCASSETWTGGADEQFFGPGTRLTVL.

This chain uses TRBV12-3 or TRBV12-4 with TRBJ2-5; 13 positions agree with TRBD2. The ends lost 3 bases at V and 4 bases at J; junction bases unmatched: 14. The CDR3 runs 19 residues. This CDR3 is CASSFVIGTSGTRAETQYF. The CDR3 nucleotides are TGTGCCAGCAGTTTCGTTATAGGGACTAGCGGGACGCGGGCAGAGACCCAGTACTTC.

The chain couples TRBV6-1 to TRBJ1-1, with D perhaps TRBD1 (5 bases). Per germline, CDR1 MNHNS and CDR2 SASEGT. This CDR3 spans 13 amino acids. Trimming stripped 6 bases from V and 1 base from J, with 9 bases between. CDR3 in amino acids: CASRDSQNTEAFF. CDR3 bases: TGTGCCAGCAGAGACAGCCAGAACACTGAAGCTTTCTTT.

The rearrangement joins TRBV6-1 to TRBJ2-5; D not certain. Germline V gene data show CDR1 as MNHNS and CDR2 as SASEGT. Trimming removed 1 base at V and 2 bases at J, with 8 bases between. CDR3 size: 14 residues. The CDR3 nucleotides are TGTGCCAGCAGTGAAGGCTCAGTACAAGAGACCCAGTACTTC. Translated: CASSEGSVQETQYF.

The V call is TRBV6-1, the J call TRBJ2-7, with 7 bases that match TRBD1. CDR3 length equals 15 residues. J was trimmed by 4 bases and V by 2 bases; bases with no gene match: 8. CDR1 and CDR2 from the germline V gene are MNHNS and SASEGT. The CDR3 protein is CASSETGTAIYEQYF. The CDR3 DNA reads as TGTGCCAGCAGTGAAACCGGGACAGCCATTTACGAGCAGTACTTC.

J is TRBJ2-3 and V is TRBV20-1, with 16 bases matching TRBD2. The V and J ends lost 3 bases and 0 bases, in that order; junction bases with no gene match: 0. The CDR3 runs to 16 residues. The germline gives CDR1 DFQATT, CDR2 SNEGSKA (reference sequence). As DNA, the CDR3 is TGCAGTGCTAGGGGACTAGCGGGAGGGAGCACAGATACGCAGTATTTT. Protein: CSARGLAGGSTDTQYF.

This chain joins TRBV6-1 and TRBJ1-1, with 8 bases lining up with TRBD1. J lost 3 bases, V lost 6 bases, and 15 bases had no gene match. Germline CDR1 reads MNHNS; CDR2 reads SASEGT. The CDR3 contains 17 residues. For the CDR3, the DNA is TGTGCCAGCAGGTTCACCAGGGGGCGGCTGAAGGACACTGAAGCTTTCTTT. Residues: CASRFTRGRLKDTEAFF.

The chain is built from TRBV6-1 and TRBJ2-7; 9 nucleotides line up with TRBD1. This CDR3 has 14 amino acids. Germline CDR1 reads MNHNS; CDR2 reads SASEGT. The J segment lost 3 bases and the V segment lost 6 bases, leaving 6 bases of the junction unmatched. The CDR3 here is CASRGRDRVYEQYF. The CDR3, as DNA: TGTGCCAGCAGGGGCCGGGACAGGGTCTACGAGCAGTACTTC.

This clonotype was found a few times. The chain couples TRBV6-5 to TRBJ2-5, with a possible D match to TRBD2 (6 bases). Germline CDR1 MNHEY, CDR2 SVGAGI. The CDR3 extends over 13 amino acids. Trimming took off 9 bases at V and 2 bases at J, with 13 bases between the two ends. CDR3 nucleotide sequence: TGTGCCAGTCAGTTTGGGGGGCAAGAGACCCAGTACTTC. Residues: CASQFGGQETQYF.

CDR3 sequence: CASSPEGDGYTF. In DNA form, the CDR3 reads TGTGCCAGCAGCCCGGAGGGAGATGGCTACACCTTC. J is TRBJ1-2 and V is TRBV11-2; D ambiguous. The CDR3 is 12 amino acids. Germline V gives CDR1 SGHAT, CDR2 FQNNGV. Trimming pared 5 bases from V and 6 bases from J, leaving 10 bases between.